Here is one TCR beta chain with its context. The data derive from a study of T cells of healthy individuals. The germline V gene has CDR1 SGHRS and CDR2 YFSETQ. Trimming removed 4 bases from V and 1 base from J, with 11 bases in between. The CDR3 totals 15 residues. TCRdb called the 5' RACE reads again in MiXCR, with one record for every CDR3 protein. Of more than 85,000 distinct CDR3 sequences in the sample, under 20% are singletons; the top ten hold 6.2%. The gene calls are TRBV5-1 and TRBJ2-2; D might be TRBD1 or TRBD2, each matching 6 bases. The TCR originated in a human donor in good health. The CDR3 loop reads CASSPGALNTGELFF. The DNA for the CDR3 is TGCGCCAGCAGCCCGGGGGCACTGAACACCGGGGAGCTGTTTTTT. Together with reference TRBV5-1 and TRBJ2-2, the CDR3 gives the full variable domain: KAGVTQTPRYLIKTRGQQVTLSCSPISGHRSVSWYQQTPGQGLQFLFEYFSETQRNKGNFPGRFSGRQFSNSRSEMNVSTLELGDSALYLCASSPGALNTGELFFGEGSRLTVL.